A selection of T cell receptor beta chains follows, all from one sample in a study of human T cells and chemical hapten exposure. TCRdb analysed the RACE reads with MiXCR anew, one entry per CDR3 protein. In the table there are about 160,000 distinct CDR3 sequences, around a quarter of which are singletons. This material consisted of whole blood, taken in connection with sensitization to the hapten diphenylcyclopropenone (DPC). These receptors all come from a young woman with alopecia areata. Some clones in this sample may be carry-over from other donors' samples. CDR3s include the opening cysteine and the closing phenylalanine or tryptophan. D genes are given only for firm matches. Rows may omit the clone size; those that give it use once, few, many or a size class.

J gene	D gene	V gene	clone size	CDR3 DNA	CDR3 protein
TRBJ2-1	TRBD1	TRBV7-6	-	TGTGCCAGCAGCTTTAGCCTGACAGGGAAGGACGATTATGACTCCTACAATGAGCAGTTCTTC	CASSFSLTGKDDYDSYNEQFF
TRBJ2-5	TRBD2	TRBV4-2	-	TGTGCCAGCAGCCTGACCCTAGCGGAAGAGACCCAGTACTTC	CASSLTLAEETQYF
TRBJ1-3	TRBD1	TRBV11-2	-	TGTGCCAGCAGCTTACACAGGGGAAGCTCTGGAAACACCATATATTTT	CASSLHRGSSGNTIYF
TRBJ2-2	-	TRBV4-2	-	TGTGCCAGCAGCCAAAGACAAACCGGGGAGCTGTTTTTT	CASSQRQTGELFF
TRBJ2-1	-	TRBV20-1	few	TGCAGTGCTAGACTAGACTCGCAGTTCTTC	CSARLDSQFF
TRBJ2-4	-	TRBV6-5	-	TGTGCCAGCAACGGAGTGAAGGCCAAAAACATTCAGTACTTC	CASNGVKAKNIQYF
TRBJ2-2	-	TRBV5-4	-	TGTGCCGCACAATCGAACACCGGGGAGCTGTTTTTT	CAAQSNTGELFF
TRBJ1-2	-	TRBV24-1	-	TGTGCCACCTGGGGCCGAGACGGGGTAGCTAACTATGGCTACACCTTC	CATWGRDGVANYGYTF
TRBJ1-6	-	TRBV6-5	-	TGTGCCAGCAAGTTAGGGAGGACCCTCCACTTT	CASKLGRTLHF
TRBJ2-2	TRBD1	TRBV4-1	few	TGCGCCAGCAGCCAAGGGACAGGGATAACCGGGGAGCTGTTTTTT	CASSQGTGITGELFF
TRBJ2-7	TRBD1	TRBV6-2/TRBV6-3	few	TGTGCCAGCAGTTCCAGACAGGGGCAAGAGCAGTACTTC	CASSSRQGQEQYF
TRBJ1-1	TRBD1	TRBV5-1	-	TGCGCCAGCAGCTCCGGGACAGGGGGAGCGGAGACTGAAGCTTTCTTT	CASSSGTGGAETEAFF
TRBJ1-2	-	TRBV4-3	-	TGCGCCAGCAGCCAACGACGGGCAGGGAGAGATGGCTACACCTTC	CASSQRRAGRDGYTF
TRBJ2-5	TRBD1	TRBV7-8	-	TGTGCCAGCAGCGATCAAGGGGGCGCGGAGACCCAGTACTTC	CASSDQGGAETQYF
TRBJ2-3	-	TRBV14	few	TGTGCCAGCAGCCAAGGTCCCCGGGGAGATACGCAGTATTTT	CASSQGPRGDTQYF
TRBJ2-2	-	TRBV11-2	-	TGTGCCAGCAGCTTAACCGGAGATTGGGTCGGGGAGCTGTTTTTT	CASSLTGDWVGELFF
TRBJ2-3	-	TRBV10-3	few	TGTGCCATCAGTGGGGACACAGATACGCAGTATTTT	CAISGDTDTQYF
TRBJ2-1	TRBD2	TRBV7-9	-	TGTGCCAGCAGCACGAGGACTAGGAATTCCTACAATGAGCAGTTCTTC	CASSTRTRNSYNEQFF
TRBJ2-3	TRBD2	TRBV6-2/TRBV6-3	few	TGTGCCAGCAGTTACTCGAAACTAGCGGGGGGGCAGTATTTT	CASSYSKLAGGQYF
TRBJ1-2	-	TRBV20-1	few	TGCAGTGCTAGCGGTGGTTCACAGAAGCTATGGGGCTACACCTTC	CSASGGSQKLWGYTF
TRBJ2-3	TRBD2	TRBV7-9	-	TGTGCCAGCACCCCGAGGCTGAGCGGGAGGGCCACAGATACGCAGTATTTT	CASTPRLSGRATDTQYF
TRBJ1-4	-	TRBV5-6	-	TGTGCCAGCAGCTTGCAGGAGCTGAATGAAAAACTGTTTTTT	CASSLQELNEKLFF
TRBJ1-1	-	TRBV6-2/TRBV6-3	-	TGTGCCAGCAGTTACGCCGGACAAATCAAAGCTTTCTTT	CASSYAGQIKAFF
TRBJ2-7	-	TRBV29-1	few	TGCAGCGTCGAAGCCCCTATGGGCGAGCAGTACTTC	CSVEAPMGEQYF
TRBJ1-4	-	TRBV4-1	many	TGCGCCAGCAGCAGCCCCCCTCTAGCTAATGAAAAACTGTTTTTT	CASSSPPLANEKLFF
TRBJ2-1	TRBD2	TRBV12-3/TRBV12-4	-	TGTGCCAGCAGCCCCGGACTAGCGGGGGGGCTTGAAGTGTATGAGCAGTTCTTC	CASSPGLAGGLEVYEQFF
TRBJ1-2	-	TRBV4-3	-	TGCGCCAGCAGCCAAGACCCAACTAACTATGGCTACACCTTC	CASSQDPTNYGYTF
TRBJ2-5	-	TRBV9	-	TGTGCCAGCAGCGTTGCGGGAGAGACCCAGTACTTC	CASSVAGETQYF
TRBJ2-2	-	TRBV28	many	TGTGCCAGCAGGGGCCCCGGTGTCGGGGAGCTGTTTTTT	CASRGPGVGELFF
TRBJ1-1	-	TRBV3-2	few	TGTGCCAGCAGCCATCGGACAGGCAACACTGAAGCTTTCTTT	CASSHRTGNTEAFF
TRBJ2-7	-	TRBV7-2	-	TGTGCCAGCAGCTTAACCGGGTACTACGAGCAGTACTTC	CASSLTGYYEQYF
TRBJ2-7	TRBD1	TRBV10-2	-	TGCGCCAGCAAGGGGGACAGGTTGAGACAGCAGTACTTC	CASKGDRLRQQYF
TRBJ2-3	TRBD1	TRBV9	few	TGTGCCAGCAGCGTGAGACAGGGTTGGGCAGATACGCAGTATTTT	CASSVRQGWADTQYF
TRBJ2-2	TRBD2	TRBV12-3/TRBV12-4	-	TGTGCCAGCAGTTTGGGCCTAGCGGACACCGGGGAGCTGTTTTTT	CASSLGLADTGELFF
TRBJ2-1	-	TRBV11-2	many	TGTGCCAGCAGCCCGGGCCCACTCTACAATGAGCAGTTCTTC	CASSPGPLYNEQFF
TRBJ2-3	TRBD1	TRBV4-1	-	TGCGCCAGCAGCCAAGGGGACAGATACACAGATACGCAGTATTTT	CASSQGDRYTDTQYF
TRBJ2-1	-	TRBV4-2	few	TGTGCCAGCAGCCAAGAGAGGCCAGGGGGAGGCGATGAGCAGTTCTTC	CASSQERPGGGDEQFF
TRBJ1-2	TRBD1	TRBV7-2	-	TGTGCCAGCAGCACGGGACAGGGACGCTACGATGGCTACACCTTC	CASSTGQGRYDGYTF
TRBJ1-2	-	TRBV7-8	-	TGTGCCAGCAGCCAAGGACAGCGTAACTATGGCTACACCTTC	CASSQGQRNYGYTF
TRBJ2-1	TRBD1	TRBV5-1	-	TGCGCCAGCAGCTTGGCCGACAGGGGCCCCTACAATGAGCAGTTCTTC	CASSLADRGPYNEQFF
TRBJ1-1	-	TRBV20-1	few	TGCAGTGCCTTGTTCCACGCGAACACTGAAGCTTTCTTT	CSALFHANTEAFF
TRBJ1-2	-	TRBV20-1	few	TGCAGTGCTAGGGTGTCCTATGGCTACACCTTC	CSARVSYGYTF
TRBJ2-6	-	TRBV2	-	TGTGCCAGCAGTGAAGCGCTTGAGGGACTGACTTTC	CASSEALEGLTF
TRBJ2-7	-	TRBV6-2/TRBV6-3	-	TGTGCCAGCAGCCCACCCCCCGGGCAGTACTTC	CASSPPPGQYF
TRBJ2-7	-	TRBV7-2	-	TGTGCCAGCAGCTTAGATCACAACTTCGGGGAGCAGTACTTC	CASSLDHNFGEQYF
TRBJ2-1	-	TRBV5-1	-	TGCGCCAGCAGCCCCGTGCAGGGGAGGGACAGGAACGCCAATGAGCAGTTCTTC	CASSPVQGRDRNANEQFF
TRBJ2-3	TRBD2	TRBV7-2	-	TGTGCCAGCAGCTTAATAGCGGGTAGCACAGATACGCAGTATTTT	CASSLIAGSTDTQYF
TRBJ2-7	-	TRBV4-1	-	TGCGCCAGCAGCCAAGAACTAACAGAGCAGTACTTC	CASSQELTEQYF
TRBJ2-5	-	TRBV29-1	few	TGCAGCGTTGGTGACGAGACCCAGTACTTC	CSVGDETQYF
TRBJ2-1	-	TRBV5-1	few	TGCGCCAGCAGCTTGGACTCTTCGGGCGATGAGCAGTTCTTC	CASSLDSSGDEQFF
TRBJ2-1	-	TRBV27	-	TGTGCCAGCAGTGCCGGAGGGCCGTATAGTGAGCAGTTCTTC	CASSAGGPYSEQFF
TRBJ2-7	-	TRBV29-1	many	TGCAGCGTTGAAGGCCCCGGGTACGAGCAGTACTTC	CSVEGPGYEQYF
TRBJ1-2	-	TRBV29-1	few	TGCAGCGTTGAAGTGGGCTATGGCTACACCTTC	CSVEVGYGYTF